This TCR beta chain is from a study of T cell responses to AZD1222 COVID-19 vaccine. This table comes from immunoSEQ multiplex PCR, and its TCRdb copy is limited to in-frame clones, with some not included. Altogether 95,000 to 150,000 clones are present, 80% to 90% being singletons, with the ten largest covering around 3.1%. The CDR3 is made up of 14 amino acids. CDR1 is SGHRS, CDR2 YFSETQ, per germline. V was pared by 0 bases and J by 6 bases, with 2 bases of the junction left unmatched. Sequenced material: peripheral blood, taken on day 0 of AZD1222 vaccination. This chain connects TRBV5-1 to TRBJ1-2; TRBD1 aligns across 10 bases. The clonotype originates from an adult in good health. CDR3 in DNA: TGCGCCAGCAGCTTGGGACAGGGGGCTGATGGCTACACCTTC. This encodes CASSLGQGADGYTF.